These T cell receptor beta chains were read from a single sample in a study of blood T cells in healthy people across ages. TCRdb used MiXCR to reprocess the 5' RACE reads, holding one entry per CDR3 protein. The table records fewer than 2 million distinct CDR3 sequences, 30% to 40% of them present only once. Sample: blood. These receptors came from a human donor in good health. Each CDR3 is given without its conserved first and last residue.

TRBV6-6,TRBJ2-5,ASSLTPGEETQY
TRBV7-2,TRBJ1-4,ASSFDRGYEKLF
TRBV7-3,TRBJ2-5,ASSFSPLETQY
TRBV4-3,TRBJ1-5,ASSQRVGVQPQH
TRBV5-1,TRBJ2-1,ASSLTTGGREQF
TRBV12-5,TRBJ2-1,ASGLIKPGQVNNEQF
TRBV4-2,TRBJ2-2,ASSQDFGGGLTGELF
TRBV29-1,TRBJ2-5,SVTGTQETQY
TRBV20-1,TRBJ2-5,SASLIWETQY
TRBV6-2/TRBV6-3,TRBJ2-1,ASSFRAHYNEQF
TRBV5-6,TRBJ2-3,ASSTLRQGRISTEPTDTQY
TRBV7-8,TRBJ2-7,ASLGGPDYEQY
TRBV20-1,TRBJ2-1,SASVHGGANDEQF
TRBV9,TRBJ1-2,ASSGLRGHGYT
TRBV7-9,TRBJ2-3,ANSSYGRSTDTQY
TRBV20-1,TRBJ1-2,SALTGIYGYT
TRBV5-5,TRBJ1-4,ASSSTKGTSTNEKLF
TRBV5-1,TRBJ1-1,ASSSGQQNTEAF
TRBV30,TRBJ1-1,AWIGRGNTEAF
TRBV5-1,TRBJ1-3,ASGDPTGTGNTIY
TRBV20-1,TRBJ1-1,SARDGGSSTEAF
TRBV28,TRBJ2-6,ASLNGGANGANVLT
TRBV20-1,TRBJ2-5,SAREGGGQGETQY
TRBV3-1,TRBJ2-3,ASSQDTRSYTDTQY
TRBV20-1,TRBJ2-7,SARDPGLAGISYEQY
TRBV6-2/TRBV6-3,TRBJ2-5,ASSTGQGTVETQY
TRBV5-1,TRBJ2-1,ASSEGWSSYNEQF
TRBV3-1,TRBJ1-2,ASSQAASSYT
TRBV4-2,TRBJ2-1,ASSPTLTNEQF
TRBV24-1,TRBJ2-1,AASDLIDNEQF
TRBV7-2,TRBJ1-1,ASSLSPRSTEAF
TRBV7-2,TRBJ2-6,ASSPQTGSGANVLT
TRBV4-3,TRBJ1-5,ASSLVAGVNQPQH
TRBV5-1,TRBJ2-3,ASSVGALSSTDTQY
TRBV6-2/TRBV6-3,TRBJ2-1,ASKGRTSGYNEQF
TRBV20-1,TRBJ1-5,SARPQENQPQH
TRBV21-1,TRBJ1-1,ASSKVSGQKNTEAF
TRBV18,TRBJ2-5,ASSVLRDRQETQY
TRBV20-1,.,SARIQGPQETQY
TRBV10-3,TRBJ1-1,AISESGVTEAF
TRBV20-1,TRBJ1-4,SARDGGTWELF
TRBV4-2,TRBJ2-3,AGSQDGGNTDTQY
TRBV7-9,TRBJ1-1,ASSLGRSEWDTEAF
TRBV9,TRBJ1-5,ASSLDSKPNQPQH
TRBV10-3,TRBJ1-2,AISDSRSVSGYT
TRBV11-2,TRBJ2-7,ASSIRNSYEQY
TRBV5-5,TRBJ1-1,ASSLAGSLMNTEAF
TRBV14,TRBJ2-7,ASSQVAYEQY
TRBV2,TRBJ1-1,ASSGGPTEAF
TRBV6-6,TRBJ2-7,ASSWGYEQY
TRBV4-3,TRBJ1-4,ASSQASDRKEKLF
TRBV6-5,TRBJ2-4,ASSRGQGGNIQY
TRBV4-1,TRBJ1-4,ASSPRIQGSGEKLF
TRBV27,TRBJ2-2,ASSPGVQGAGELF